This record looks at one T cell receptor beta chain sequence and its context. CDR3 length equals 13 residues. Looked up from germline, CDR1 is DFQATT and CDR2 is SNEGSKA (reference sequence). Trimming stripped 5 bases from V and 2 bases from J, with 10 bases between. MiXCR, applied by TCRdb to the 5' RACE reads, yields one record per CDR3 protein. The data show roughly 70,000 distinct CDR3 sequences, with about a sixth seen just once and 31% held by the top ten. This specimen belongs to a study of T-cell memory formation after mild COVID-19. The TCR comes from an adult woman who had mild COVID-19 (a few samples of this study predate the infection). Cell type and time point are not known. V is TRBV20-1 and J is TRBJ2-1, with unresolved D. The sample was PBMCs or a T cell subset sorted from them (not recorded which). CDR3 sequence (DNA): TGCAGTGCTCCCTTGCCCACCTACAATGAGCAGTTCTTC. Its translation: CSAPLPTYNEQFF.